These T cell receptor beta chains were read from a single sample in a study of T-cell memory formation after mild COVID-19. TCRdb reanalysed the 5' RACE reads using MiXCR and keeps one entry per CDR3 protein. The sample records about 500,000 distinct CDR3 sequences, about a fifth being singletons. The sequenced sample was PBMCs or a T cell subset sorted from them (not recorded which). The source of these receptors is an adult woman who had mild COVID-19 (a few samples of this study predate the infection). Cell type and time point are not known. Both conserved end residues are part of each CDR3. A D gene is named only where the DNA matches it firmly. Only part of the rows carry a size: once, few, many, or a class if the clone is expanded.

TRBJ2-3,TRBV24-1,-,-,TGTGCCACCAGTGAGGGCAGGGGAGCAGATACGCAGTATTTT,CATSEGRGADTQYF
TRBJ1-5,TRBV7-2,-,few,TGTGCCAGCAGCCCAACTCAGGGCCTCTTTCAGCCCCAGCATTTT,CASSPTQGLFQPQHF
TRBJ2-3,TRBV3-1,TRBD2,-,TGTGCCAGCAGCCTACTAGCGGGGGTCTTTACGCAGTATTTT,CASSLLAGVFTQYF
TRBJ2-2,TRBV12-3/TRBV12-4,-,many,TGTGCCAGCAGCTTGACAGTGAACACCGGGGAGCTGTTTTTT,CASSLTVNTGELFF
TRBJ1-1,TRBV12-3/TRBV12-4,-,-,TGTGCCAGCAGTTTAAACATGGCTTTCTTT,CASSLNMAFF
TRBJ2-7,TRBV3-1,-,few,TGTGCCAGCAGCGCCCAGGGGGGAGAGCAGTACTTC,CASSAQGGEQYF
TRBJ2-2,TRBV19,TRBD1,-,TGTGCCACTCGACAGGGGCTGAACACCGGGGAGCTGTTTTTT,CATRQGLNTGELFF
TRBJ1-4,TRBV12-3/TRBV12-4,-,-,TGTGCCATCTCCGGGACTACTAATGAAAAACTGTTTTTT,CAISGTTNEKLFF
TRBJ2-7,TRBV29-1,TRBD2,-,TGCAGCGTTGAGGGGTTAGCGGGATGGAGGAACGAGCAGTACTTC,CSVEGLAGWRNEQYF
TRBJ1-1,TRBV12-3/TRBV12-4,-,-,TGTGCCACCAGACAGACCATGAACACTGAAGCTTTCTTT,CATRQTMNTEAFF
TRBJ2-7,TRBV29-1,-,many,TGCAGCGTTGATCGGGGCTACGAGCAGTACTTC,CSVDRGYEQYF
TRBJ2-2,TRBV7-8,-,-,TGTGCAACAACCGGGGTGTTCACCGGGGAGCTGTTTTTT,CATTGVFTGELFF
TRBJ2-7,TRBV3-1,-,-,TGTGCCAGCAGCCAAAGGCACCACGAGCAGTACTTC,CASSQRHHEQYF
TRBJ1-1,TRBV29-1,-,few,TGCAGCGTTGAAGATTGGACTGAAGCTTTCTTT,CSVEDWTEAFF
TRBJ1-2,TRBV4-3,-,-,TGCGCCAGCAGCCAAGATCTCTCGGACAGATACTATGGCTACACCTTC,CASSQDLSDRYYGYTF
TRBJ2-7,TRBV5-5,TRBD2,few,TGTGCCAGCAGCTTGGTCTCGCGGGGGGGCCCCGCCTACGAGCAGTACTTC,CASSLVSRGGPAYEQYF
TRBJ2-5,TRBV24-1,-,once,TGTGCCACCAGTGATTCATGGATAGGGACCCAGTACTTC,CATSDSWIGTQYF
TRBJ2-3,TRBV29-1,TRBD1,-,TGCAGCGGAAGGGACAGGGCCTCGACAGATACGCAGTATTTT,CSGRDRASTDTQYF
TRBJ1-2,TRBV6-5,-,few,TGTGCCAGCGGCAACACAGCTTATGGCTACACCTTC,CASGNTAYGYTF
TRBJ2-5,TRBV5-1,TRBD1,few,TGCGCCAGCAGCCTCATCCCGACAGGGGCCCAAGAGACCCAGTACTTC,CASSLIPTGAQETQYF
TRBJ1-1,TRBV25-1,-,-,TGTGCCAGCAGTGAATACCCCCCGGGGCAGGAGAACACTGAAGCTTTCTTT,CASSEYPPGQENTEAFF
TRBJ1-1,TRBV5-6,-,-,TGTGCCAGCAGCTTGCGGGTAAGGAGGAACACTGAAGCTTTCTTT,CASSLRVRRNTEAFF
TRBJ1-5,TRBV12-3/TRBV12-4,-,few,TGTGCCAGCAGTCTAGAGGAGGGTTATCAGCCCCAGCATTTT,CASSLEEGYQPQHF
TRBJ2-1,TRBV20-1,-,few,TGCAGTGCTAGGTCCCCAGGAGGGGAGAGACACAATGAGCAGTTCTTC,CSARSPGGERHNEQFF
TRBJ2-1,TRBV29-1,-,few,TGCAGCGCTGGGGGTGCGGGCGCGAGTGGGTACAATGAGCAGTTCTTC,CSAGGAGASGYNEQFF
TRBJ1-1,TRBV7-2,-,few,TGTGCCAGCAGTACCCAGGGGCTAGAAGCTTTCTTT,CASSTQGLEAFF
TRBJ1-1,TRBV2,-,few,TGTGCCAGCAGTGAAGAAAGGGATAGGAACACTGAAGCTTTCTTT,CASSEERDRNTEAFF